This passage covers 23 T cell receptor beta chains from one sample sequenced in a study of blood T cell repertoires in COVID-19. Using immunoSEQ multiplex PCR, the repertoire was profiled, and TCRdb retains in-frame clones only, with some absent. The sample shows some 50,000 clones, 86% of them seen only once. Sequencing was performed on peripheral blood. The receptors come from a human donor in a cohort sampled during active COVID-19.

This rearrangement joins TRBV4-2 to TRBJ1-1, with D perhaps TRBD1 (5 bases). Germline V lookup: CDR1 LGHNA, CDR2 YNFKEQ. V lost 1 base and J 3 bases, leaving 12 bases between the germline ends. The CDR3 consists of 15 residues. The CDR3: CASSQGQLLDTEAFF. The CDR3 nucleotides are TGTGCCAGCAGCCAAGGACAGCTACTGGACACTGAAGCTTTCTTT.

The chain recombines TRBV29-1 with TRBJ2-7; TRBD1 aligns across 8 bases. V dropped 7 bases and J dropped 2; count of bases not matched to a gene: 7. Germline CDR1 SQVTM, CDR2 ANQGSEA. The CDR3 has 13 residues. In DNA, the CDR3 is TGCAGCGCTCGCGGGACAGGAACCTACGAGCAGTACTTC. Protein product: CSARGTGTYEQYF.

V usage is TRBV5-1 and J usage is TRBJ1-4; weak D call: TRBD1 (5 bases). CDR1 and CDR2 (germline): SGHRS, YFSETQ. The CDR3 covers 14 residues. Trimming stripped 4 bases from V and 0 bases from J, with 7 bases between. The CDR3 DNA reads as TGCGCCAGCAGCCCGACAGCAACTAATGAAAAACTGTTTTTT. It is translated as CASSPTATNEKLFF.

This chain uses TRBV25-1 with TRBJ2-7, with TRBD2 matching 10 bases. The CDR3 is 16 residues long. Looked up from germline, CDR1 is MGHDK and CDR2 is SYGVNS. V lost 4 bases and J lost 3; bases outside the gene matches: 9. CDR3 residues: CASSASSGSGGYEQYF. The DNA for the CDR3 is TGTGCCAGCAGTGCGTCTAGCGGGAGTGGAGGCTACGAGCAGTACTTC.

This chain links TRBV28 with TRBJ2-7, with 10 bases fitting TRBD2. The CDR3 has 16 residues. Germline lookup yields CDR1 MDHEN and CDR2 SYDVKM. With 2 bases clipped from V and 4 bases from J, the junction kept 8 bases outside the gene matches. The CDR3 DNA reads TGTGCCAGCAGTTTAAGCGGGGGGGGAGGGAATTACGAGCAGTACTTC. It yields the protein CASSLSGGGGNYEQYF.

V usage is TRBV29-1 and J usage is TRBJ1-1; the D gene is possibly TRBD1 (6 bases). Trimming cost V 3 bases and J 4 bases, with 12 bases left between them. Germline CDR1 is SQVTM and CDR2 is ANQGSEA. The CDR3 sequence is 13 residues long. The chain's CDR3 is CSVEILGGTEAFF. Here the CDR3 DNA reads TGCAGCGTTGAGATTCTAGGGGGCACTGAAGCTTTCTTT.

The chain couples TRBV30 to TRBJ1-1; TRBD1 agrees at 7 bases. The CDR3 is made up of 14 amino acids. In germline, CDR1 is GTSNPN, CDR2 SVGIG (reference sequence). J lost 1 base, V lost 4 bases, and 6 bases had no gene match. The CDR3: CAWTRRDRNTEAFF. CDR3 bases: TGTGCCTGGACCCGAAGGGACAGGAACACTGAAGCTTTCTTT.

The chain couples TRBV28 to TRBJ2-3, with D possibly being TRBD2 (6 bases). Trimming removed 3 bases from V and 0 bases from J, with 7 bases in between. Germline V gene lookup returns CDR1 MDHEN and CDR2 SYDVKM. The length of the CDR3 is 14 residues. For the CDR3, the DNA is TGTGCCAGCAGTTTCGCGGGGAGCACAGATACGCAGTATTTT. Protein sequence: CASSFAGSTDTQYF.

A note on this clone: This CDR3 is also generated by other DNA sequences in the sample. The gene calls are TRBV9 and TRBJ2-1, with D maybe TRBD1 (6 bases). V was clipped by 0 bases and J by 1 base, with 8 bases between them. Germline CDR1 SGDLS, CDR2 YYNGEE. The CDR3 sequence is 15 residues long. The CDR3 spells CASSVARGSYNEQFF. The CDR3 nucleotides are TGTGCCAGCAGCGTAGCGAGGGGGTCCTACAATGAGCAGTTCTTC. The full variable domain, its missing parts supplied by reference TRBV9 and TRBJ2-1, is DSGVTQTPKHLITATGQRVTLRCSPRSGDLSVYWYQQSLDQGLQFLIQYYNGEERAKGNILERFSAQQFPDLHSELNLSSLELGDSALYFCASSVARGSYNEQFFGPGTRLTVL.

This rearrangement joins TRBV5-1 to TRBJ2-5; maybe TRBD2 (6 bases). The length of the CDR3 is 15 residues. Looked up from germline, CDR1 is SGHRS and CDR2 is YFSETQ. The V end was cut by 4 bases, the J end by 3 bases, with 16 bases between. CDR3 amino acids: CASSTAGTSEETQYF. CDR3 bases: TGCGCCAGCAGCACCGCCGGGACTTCCGAAGAGACCCAGTACTTC.

The rearrangement uses TRBV12-5 and TRBJ1-3, with 7 bases that match TRBD1. The V gene end was trimmed by 4 bases and the J gene end by 5 bases; junction bases not matched to a gene: 5. Germline values: CDR1 LGHNT, CDR2 FRNRAP. The CDR3 totals 14 residues. CDR3 sequence reads: CASGSWDSRNTIYF. CDR3 sequence (DNA): TGTGCTAGTGGTTCTTGGGACAGTCGAAACACCATATATTTT.

The chain combines TRBV9 with TRBJ2-3, with D possibly matching TRBD2 (5 bases). Germline assignment: CDR1 SGDLS and CDR2 YYNGEE. V lost 0 bases and J 2 bases, leaving 7 bases between the germline ends. The length of the CDR3 is 14 residues. CDR3 amino acids: CASSVAGNTDTQYF. CDR3 in DNA: TGTGCCAGCAGCGTAGCGGGGAACACAGATACGCAGTATTTT.

The sample holds one count of this clone. The chain has TRBV7-7 and TRBJ2-1, with D possibly TRBD2 on 7 matching bases. CDR1 and CDR2 from the germline V gene are SSHAT and FNYEAQ (reference sequence). V lost 0 bases to trimming and J lost 9 bases, with 9 bases between them. CDR3 length: 13 amino acids. CDR3 protein: CASSLAGGGEQFF. In nucleotides, the CDR3 is TGTGCCAGCAGCTTAGCGGGAGGGGGTGAGCAGTTCTTC.

The chain combines TRBV30 with TRBJ2-2, with a weak D call TRBD2 (5 bases). Germline CDR1 is GTSNPN and CDR2 is SVGIG (reference sequence). The CDR3 is 14 amino acids. V was shortened by 2 bases and J by 4 bases, with 11 bases between the two germline ends. The DNA of the CDR3 is TGTGCCTGGAGTCACAGCGGATTCACCGGGGAGCTGTTTTTT. This sequence encodes CAWSHSGFTGELFF.

This clone occurred once. The chain couples TRBV5-6 to TRBJ1-2; 7 nucleotides agree with TRBD1. CDR3 length: 18 residues. V lost 0 bases and J lost 4; bases outside the gene matches: 15. Per the germline V gene, CDR1 is SGHDT and CDR2 is YYEEEE. CDR3 region: CASSLDFSGQAEIYGYTF. The CDR3 nucleotides are TGTGCCAGCAGCTTGGATTTTTCAGGACAGGCGGAGATCTATGGCTACACCTTC.

This chain joins TRBV5-1 and TRBJ2-5; 9 bases are shared with TRBD2. V dropped 0 bases and J dropped 5; count of bases not matched to a gene: 11. Germline CDR1 reads SGHRS; CDR2 reads YFSETQ. This CDR3 has 17 amino acids. CDR3 DNA sequence: TGCGCCAGCAGCTTGGACGGTAGCGGGAGATACGGGGAGACCCAGTACTTC. Its protein is CASSLDGSGRYGETQYF.

V is TRBV10-3 and J is TRBJ1-5; TRBD1 agrees at 9 bases. The ends lost 4 bases at V and 6 bases at J; junction bases unmatched: 4. The CDR3 is 14 amino acids. Germline lookup yields CDR1 ENHRY and CDR2 SYGVKD. The CDR3 sequence is CAISASGQGQPQHF. CDR3 bases: TGTGCCATCAGTGCTTCGGGACAGGGTCAGCCCCAGCATTTT.

The chain combines TRBV11-2 with TRBJ2-2; 11 bases are a match to TRBD2. J lost 1 base, V lost 4 bases, and 8 bases had no gene match. The CDR3 runs to 18 residues. Germline V gene lookup returns CDR1 SGHAT and CDR2 FQNNGV. The CDR3, as DNA: TGTGCCAGCAGCTCCATTCTAGCGGGAGGAAGGAACACCGGGGAGCTGTTTTTT. Translated, it gives CASSSILAGGRNTGELFF.

The CDR3 coding sequence is TGTGCCATCAGTAGACAGGGACAGCTCCTGACTAACTATGGCTACACCTTC. Encoded protein: CAISRQGQLLTNYGYTF. The gene calls are TRBV10-3 and TRBJ1-2, with TRBD1 matching over 7 bases. In germline, CDR1 is ENHRY, CDR2 SYGVKD. The length of the CDR3 is 17 residues. Trimming removed 5 bases from V and 0 bases from J; junction bases left unmatched: 12.

CDR3 nucleotide sequence: TGCGCCAGCAGCTTTGCTAGCGGGAGGGCCGTATCCTACGAGCAGTACTTC. This sequence encodes CASSFASGRAVSYEQYF. This chain uses TRBV5-1 with TRBJ2-7, with TRBD2 identical over 12 bases. V lost 2 bases and J lost 1; bases outside the gene matches: 7. From germline, CDR1 is SGHRS and CDR2 YFSETQ. The CDR3 totals 17 residues.

This chain connects TRBV5-1 to TRBJ2-7; TRBD2 aligns across 7 bases. Unmatched junction bases numbered 7, after V lost 0 bases and J lost 4 bases. Germline assignment: CDR1 SGHRS and CDR2 YFSETQ. The CDR3 consists of 15 residues. CDR3 region: CASSLGLASVYEQYF. CDR3 in DNA: TGCGCCAGCAGCTTGGGACTAGCATCGGTTTACGAGCAGTACTTC.

The genes are TRBV6-5 and TRBJ1-5, with D possibly being TRBD1 (6 bases). V dropped 6 bases and J dropped 9 bases, with 21 bases sitting between them. The CDR3 has 15 amino acids. In germline, CDR1 is MNHEY, CDR2 SVGAGI. The CDR3: CASRLNRASNRPQHF. DNA of the CDR3: TGTGCCAGCAGGCTTAACAGGGCTTCCAACCGGCCCCAGCATTTT.

The rearrangement uses TRBV29-1 and TRBJ2-7; TRBD1 matches 7 bases. This CDR3 has 13 residues. Per the germline V gene, CDR1 is SQVTM and CDR2 is ANQGSEA. The V and J ends lost 6 bases and 6 bases, in that order; junction bases with no gene match: 11. CDR3 region: CSVGTVLAAEQYF. The CDR3, as DNA: TGCAGCGTCGGGACAGTTCTCGCGGCCGAGCAGTACTTC.